This TCR beta chain came from a study of follicular helper T cells after annual influenza vaccination. As concerns this clone: Its antigen is not identified.

Time point denoted: 2014-2015 season, pre-vaccination. Adults were given seasonal inactivated influenza vaccine, and blood CD4 subsets were sorted before and after vaccination. Vaccine contraindications, substance abuse, HIV/AIDS, active malignancy and active illness excluded donors. The length of the CDR3 is 15 residues. Germline V CDR1 and CDR2: SGHTA, FQGNSA. The ends lost 5 bases at V and 5 bases at J; junction bases unmatched: 9. Study-wide findings and caveats: For non-cTfh compartments, undersampling could not be ruled out.

Repertoires were generated with immunoSEQ multiplex PCR, while TCRdb's copy carries only in-frame clones and drops some. The sample shows approximately 15,000 clones, around four fifths of them seen only once. The chain employs TRBV7-2 and TRBJ1-5; TRBD1 matches 7 bases. This clonotype was sampled from an adult who received the influenza vaccine. The source material was CXCR5- memory CD4+ T cells sorted from blood, sampled on the day of influenza vaccination. The DNA for the CDR3 is TGTGCCAGCAGCAGAAAGACAGGGACAGATCAGCCCCAGCATTTT. Its protein product is CASSRKTGTDQPQHF.